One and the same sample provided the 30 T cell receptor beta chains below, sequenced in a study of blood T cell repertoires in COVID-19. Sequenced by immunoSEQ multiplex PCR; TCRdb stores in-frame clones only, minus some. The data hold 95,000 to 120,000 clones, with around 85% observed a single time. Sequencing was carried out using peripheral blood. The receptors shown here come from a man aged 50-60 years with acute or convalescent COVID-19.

CDR3 amino acids: CASSDLRTGYTTDTQYF. The DNA for the CDR3 is TGTGCCAGCAGTGATCTACGGACAGGGTATACAACAGATACGCAGTATTTT. This chain joins TRBV6-1 and TRBJ2-3; TRBD1 matches at 8 bases. CDR1 is MNHNS and CDR2 is SASEGT in the germline V gene. This CDR3 spans 17 amino acids. Trimming removed 3 bases from V and 3 bases from J; junction bases left unmatched: 11.

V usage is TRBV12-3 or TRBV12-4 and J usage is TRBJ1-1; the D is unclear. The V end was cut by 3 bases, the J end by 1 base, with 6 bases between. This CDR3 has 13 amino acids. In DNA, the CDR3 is TGTGCCAGCAGTTTCAGATCGAACACTGAAGCTTTCTTT. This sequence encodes CASSFRSNTEAFF.

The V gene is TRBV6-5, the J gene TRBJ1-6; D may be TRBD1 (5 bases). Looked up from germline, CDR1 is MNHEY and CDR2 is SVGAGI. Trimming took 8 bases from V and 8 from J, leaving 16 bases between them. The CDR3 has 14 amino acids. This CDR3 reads CASSPGGDYSPLHF. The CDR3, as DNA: TGTGCCAGCTCCCCGGGCGGGGACTATTCACCCCTCCACTTT.

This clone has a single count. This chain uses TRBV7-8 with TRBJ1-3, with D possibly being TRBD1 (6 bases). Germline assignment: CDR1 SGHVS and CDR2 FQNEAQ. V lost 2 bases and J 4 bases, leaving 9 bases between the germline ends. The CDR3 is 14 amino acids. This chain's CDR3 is CASSLRGTGNTIYF. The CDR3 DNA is TGTGCCAGCAGCTTAAGGGGGACGGGAAACACCATATATTTT. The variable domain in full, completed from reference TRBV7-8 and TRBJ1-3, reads GAGVSQSPRYKVAKRGQDVALRCDPISGHVSLFWYQQALGQGPEFLTYFQNEAQLDKSGLPSDRFFAERPEGSVSTLKIQRTQQEDSAVYLCASSLRGTGNTIYFGEGSWLTVV.

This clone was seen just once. The CDR3 here is CASSPDHYSNQPQHF. CDR3 sequence (DNA): TGTGCCAGCAGTCCTGACCACTATAGCAATCAGCCCCAGCATTTT. The chain carries TRBV3-1 (or the pseudogene TRBV3-2) and TRBJ1-5; D is unresolved. The CDR3 is made up of 15 amino acids. Looked up from germline, CDR1 is LGHDT and CDR2 is YNNKEL (reference sequence). V was shortened by 6 bases and J by 0 bases, with 12 bases between the two germline ends.

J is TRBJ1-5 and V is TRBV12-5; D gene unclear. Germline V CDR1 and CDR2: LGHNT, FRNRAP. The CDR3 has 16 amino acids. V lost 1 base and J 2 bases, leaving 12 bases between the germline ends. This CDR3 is CASGLAASGGNQPQHF. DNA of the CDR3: TGTGCTAGTGGTTTGGCAGCGTCCGGAGGCAATCAGCCCCAGCATTTT. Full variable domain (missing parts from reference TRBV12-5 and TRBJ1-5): DARVTQTPRHKVTEMGQEVTMRCQPILGHNTVFWYRQTMMQGLELLAYFRNRAPLDDSGMPKDRFSAEMPDATLATLKIQPSEPRDSAVYFCASGLAASGGNQPQHFGDGTRLSIL.

The CDR3 region is CAISATGQGNSPLHF. Written as DNA, the CDR3 is TGTGCCATCAGTGCTACGGGACAGGGTAATTCACCCCTCCACTTT. This rearrangement joins TRBV10-3 to TRBJ1-6; 9 nucleotides line up with TRBD1. This CDR3 is 15 amino acids long. Germline V CDR1 and CDR2: ENHRY, SYGVKD. Trimming cost V 4 bases and J 6 bases; bases outside gene matches: 4.

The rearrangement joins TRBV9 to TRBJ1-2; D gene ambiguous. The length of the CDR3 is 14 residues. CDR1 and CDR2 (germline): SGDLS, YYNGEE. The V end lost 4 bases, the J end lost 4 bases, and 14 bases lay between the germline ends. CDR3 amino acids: CASSPSYGGYGYTF. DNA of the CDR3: TGTGCCAGCAGCCCCTCCTACGGAGGCTATGGCTACACCTTC.

In DNA form, the CDR3 reads TGTGCCAGCAGTTACTCGAATTGGGCATACGGCTACACCTTC. Amino acid sequence: CASSYSNWAYGYTF. This sequence joins TRBV6-2 or TRBV6-3 and TRBJ1-2; D is uncertain. Germline CDR1 and CDR2: MNHEY and SVGEGT. This CDR3 has 14 residues. The V gene lost 0 bases and the J gene lost 8 bases, with 13 bases spanning the gap.

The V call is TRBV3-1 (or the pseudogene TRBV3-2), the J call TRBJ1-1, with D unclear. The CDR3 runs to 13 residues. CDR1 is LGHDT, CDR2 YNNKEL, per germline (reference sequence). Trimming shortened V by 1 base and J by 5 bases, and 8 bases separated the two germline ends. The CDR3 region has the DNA TGTGCCAGCAGCCAAGCGCGGGTAACTGAAGCTTTCTTT. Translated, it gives CASSQARVTEAFF.

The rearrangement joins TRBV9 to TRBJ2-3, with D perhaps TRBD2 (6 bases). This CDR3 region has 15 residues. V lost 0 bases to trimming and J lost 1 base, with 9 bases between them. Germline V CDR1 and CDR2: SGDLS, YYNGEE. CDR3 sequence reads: CASSVGRGGTDTQYF. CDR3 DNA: TGTGCCAGCAGCGTAGGGCGGGGCGGCACAGATACGCAGTATTTT.

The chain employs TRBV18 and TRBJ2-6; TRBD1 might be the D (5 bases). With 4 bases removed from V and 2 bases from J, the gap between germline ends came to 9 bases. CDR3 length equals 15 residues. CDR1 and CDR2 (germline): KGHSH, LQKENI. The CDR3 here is CASSLQGPGANVLTF. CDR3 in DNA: TGTGCCAGCTCACTCCAGGGTCCTGGGGCCAACGTCCTGACTTTC.

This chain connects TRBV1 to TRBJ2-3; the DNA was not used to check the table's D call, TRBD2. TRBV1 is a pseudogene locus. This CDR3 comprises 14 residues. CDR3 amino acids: CTSSQERSGDTQYF. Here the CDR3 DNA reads TGCACCAGCAGCCAAGAGAGGAGCGGCGATACGCAGTATTTT.

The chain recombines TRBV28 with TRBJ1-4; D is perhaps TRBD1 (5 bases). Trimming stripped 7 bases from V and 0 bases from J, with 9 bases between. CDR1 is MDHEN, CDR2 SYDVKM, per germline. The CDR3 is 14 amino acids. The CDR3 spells CASIKGTTNEKLFF. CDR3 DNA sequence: TGTGCCAGCATTAAGGGGACAACTAATGAAAAACTGTTTTTT.

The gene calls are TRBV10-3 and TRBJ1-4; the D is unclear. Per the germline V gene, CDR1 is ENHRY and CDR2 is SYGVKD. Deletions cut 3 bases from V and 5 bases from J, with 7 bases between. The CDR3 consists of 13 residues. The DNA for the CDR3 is TGTGCCATCAGTGAACGGTCCAATGAAAAACTGTTTTTT. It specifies CAISERSNEKLFF.

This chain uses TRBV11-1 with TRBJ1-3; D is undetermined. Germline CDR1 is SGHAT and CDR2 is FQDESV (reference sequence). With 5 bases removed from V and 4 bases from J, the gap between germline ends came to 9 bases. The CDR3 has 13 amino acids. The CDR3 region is CASSEASGNTIYF. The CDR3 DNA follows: TGTGCCAGCAGCGAGGCCTCAGGAAACACCATATATTTT.

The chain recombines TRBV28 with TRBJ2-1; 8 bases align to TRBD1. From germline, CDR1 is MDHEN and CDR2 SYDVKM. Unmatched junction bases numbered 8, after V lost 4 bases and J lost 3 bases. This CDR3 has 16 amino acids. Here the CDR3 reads CASSYPGQGHYNEQFF. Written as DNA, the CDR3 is TGTGCCAGCAGTTACCCTGGACAGGGACACTACAATGAGCAGTTCTTC.

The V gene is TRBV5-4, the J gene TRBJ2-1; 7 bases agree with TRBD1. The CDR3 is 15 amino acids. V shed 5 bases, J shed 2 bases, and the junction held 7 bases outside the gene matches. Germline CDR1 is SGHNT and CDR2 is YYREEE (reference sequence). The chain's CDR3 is CASSSTGTAYNEQFF. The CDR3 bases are TGTGCCAGCAGTTCAACCGGGACAGCCTACAATGAGCAGTTCTTC. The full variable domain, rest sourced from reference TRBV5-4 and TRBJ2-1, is ETGVTQSPTHLIKTRGQQVTLRCSSQSGHNTVSWYQQALGQGPQFIFQYYREEENGRGNFPPRFSGLQFPNYSSELNVNALELDDSALYLCASSSTGTAYNEQFFGPGTRLTVL.

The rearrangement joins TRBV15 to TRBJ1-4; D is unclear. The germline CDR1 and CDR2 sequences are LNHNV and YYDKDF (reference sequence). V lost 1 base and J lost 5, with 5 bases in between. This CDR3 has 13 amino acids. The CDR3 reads CATSRGRNEKLFF. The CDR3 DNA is TGTGCCACCAGCAGAGGGAGAAATGAAAAACTGTTTTTT. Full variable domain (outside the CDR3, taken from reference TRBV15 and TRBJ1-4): DAMVIQNPRYQVTQFGKPVTLSCSQTLNHNVMYWYQQKSSQAPKLLFHYYDKDFNNEADTPDNFQSRRPNTSFCFLDIRSPGLGDTAMYLCATSRGRNEKLFFGSGTQLSVL.

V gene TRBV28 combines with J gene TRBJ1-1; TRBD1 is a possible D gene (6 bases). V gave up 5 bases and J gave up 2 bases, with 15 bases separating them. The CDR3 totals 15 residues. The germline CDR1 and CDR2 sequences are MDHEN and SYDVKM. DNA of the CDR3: TGTGCCAGCAGTCCTTTACAGGGCTTAAACACTGAAGCTTTCTTT. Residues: CASSPLQGLNTEAFF.

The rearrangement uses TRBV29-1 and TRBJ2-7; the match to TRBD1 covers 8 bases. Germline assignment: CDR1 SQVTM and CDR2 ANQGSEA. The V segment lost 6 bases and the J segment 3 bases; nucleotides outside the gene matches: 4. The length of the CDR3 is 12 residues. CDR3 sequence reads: CSVRTGSYEQYF. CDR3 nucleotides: TGCAGCGTGAGGACAGGGAGCTACGAGCAGTACTTC.

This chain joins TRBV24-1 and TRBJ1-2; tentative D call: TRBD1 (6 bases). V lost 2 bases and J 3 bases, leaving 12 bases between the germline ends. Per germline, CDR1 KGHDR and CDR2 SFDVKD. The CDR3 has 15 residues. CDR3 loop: CATSDSSRGDYGYTF. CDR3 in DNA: TGTGCCACCAGTGATTCTTCCAGGGGTGACTATGGCTACACCTTC.

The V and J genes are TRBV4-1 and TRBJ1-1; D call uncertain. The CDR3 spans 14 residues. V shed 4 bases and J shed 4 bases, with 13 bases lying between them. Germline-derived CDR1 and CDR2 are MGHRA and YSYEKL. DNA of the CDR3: TGCGCCAGCAGCCCGGGATTACTTGGCACTGAAGCTTTCTTT. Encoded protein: CASSPGLLGTEAFF.

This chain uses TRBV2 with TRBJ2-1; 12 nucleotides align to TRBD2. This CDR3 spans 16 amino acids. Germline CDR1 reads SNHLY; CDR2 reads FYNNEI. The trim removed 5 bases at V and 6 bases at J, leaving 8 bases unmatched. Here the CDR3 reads CASSPLLAGGFNEQFF. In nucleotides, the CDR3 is TGTGCCAGCAGTCCTCTACTAGCGGGGGGCTTCAATGAGCAGTTCTTC.

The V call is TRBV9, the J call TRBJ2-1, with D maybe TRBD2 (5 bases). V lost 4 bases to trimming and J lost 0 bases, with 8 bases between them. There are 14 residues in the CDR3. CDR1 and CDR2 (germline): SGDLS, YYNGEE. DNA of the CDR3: TGTGCCAGCAGCTTCACTAGCTCCTACAATGAGCAGTTCTTC. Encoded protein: CASSFTSSYNEQFF.

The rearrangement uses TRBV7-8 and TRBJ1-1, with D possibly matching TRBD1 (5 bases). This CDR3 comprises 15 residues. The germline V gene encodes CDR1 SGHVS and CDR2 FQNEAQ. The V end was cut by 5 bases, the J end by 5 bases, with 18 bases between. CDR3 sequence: CASSTEAGGWTEAFF. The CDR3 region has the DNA TGTGCCAGCAGCACCGAGGCGGGGGGATGGACTGAAGCTTTCTTT.

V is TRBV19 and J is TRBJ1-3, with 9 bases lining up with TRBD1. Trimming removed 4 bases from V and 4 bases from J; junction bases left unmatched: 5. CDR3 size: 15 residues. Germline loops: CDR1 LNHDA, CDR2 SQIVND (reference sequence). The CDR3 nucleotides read TGTGCCAGTAGTACCGGGACAGGGCGCGGAAACACCATATATTTT. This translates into CASSTGTGRGNTIYF.

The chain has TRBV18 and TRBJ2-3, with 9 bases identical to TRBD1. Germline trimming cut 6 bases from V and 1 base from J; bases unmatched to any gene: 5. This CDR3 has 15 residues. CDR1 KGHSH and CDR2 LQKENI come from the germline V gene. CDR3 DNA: TGTGCCAGCTCCTCCGGGACAGGGCGCACAGATACGCAGTATTTT. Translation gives CASSSGTGRTDTQYF.

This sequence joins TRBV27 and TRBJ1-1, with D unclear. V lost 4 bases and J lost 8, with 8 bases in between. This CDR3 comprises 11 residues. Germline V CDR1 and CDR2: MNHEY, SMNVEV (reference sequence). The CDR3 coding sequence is TGTGCCAGCAGTTGGAGGGCGGAAGCTTTCTTT. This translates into CASSWRAEAFF.

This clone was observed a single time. DNA for the CDR3: TGTGCCAGCATTCCTGAGGGGGTCAAGTACGAGCAGTACTTC. Amino acid sequence: CASIPEGVKYEQYF. The chain couples TRBV6-5 to TRBJ2-7, with D tentatively TRBD1 (6 bases). Germline assignment: CDR1 MNHEY and CDR2 SVGAGI. The CDR3 is 14 amino acids. V lost 7 bases, J lost 4 bases, and 17 bases lay in between.